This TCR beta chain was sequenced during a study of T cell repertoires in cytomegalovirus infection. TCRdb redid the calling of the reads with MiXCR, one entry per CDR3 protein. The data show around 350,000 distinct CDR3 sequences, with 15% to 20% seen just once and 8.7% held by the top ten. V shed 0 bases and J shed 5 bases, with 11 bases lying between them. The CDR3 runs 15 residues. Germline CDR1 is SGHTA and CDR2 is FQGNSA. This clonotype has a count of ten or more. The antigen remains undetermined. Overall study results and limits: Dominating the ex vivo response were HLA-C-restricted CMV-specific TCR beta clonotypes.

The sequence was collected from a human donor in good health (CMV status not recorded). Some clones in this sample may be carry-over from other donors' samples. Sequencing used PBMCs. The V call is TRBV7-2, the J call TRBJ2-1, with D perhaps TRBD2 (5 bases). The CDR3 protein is CASSLAAGGHNEQFF. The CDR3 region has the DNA TGTGCCAGCAGCTTAGCGGCAGGCGGGCACAATGAGCAGTTCTTC.